The 10 T cell receptor beta chains in this list originate from one sample, sequenced in a study of T cells in Graves' hyperthyroidism and ophthalmopathy. The CDR3 regions of TCR beta were amplified from RNA transcripts. The primer set for the first-round RT-PCR of the TCR CDR3 was HTBI. TCRdb called the multiplex PCR reads again in MiXCR, with one record for every CDR3 protein. The table records under 300,000 distinct CDR3 sequences, about an eighth of them present only once. The source material was blood. These receptors all come from a woman under 40 with Graves' hyperthyroidism that later progressed to Graves' ophthalmopathy.

This clonotype was observed a few times. The CDR3: CASSYPAGGLNTEAFF. As DNA, the CDR3 is TGTGCCAGCAGTTACCCGGCAGGGGGCCTAAACACTGAAGCTTTCTTT. The V and J genes are TRBV6-2 or TRBV6-3 and TRBJ1-1, with TRBD1 identical over 8 bases. V lost 2 bases to trimming and J lost 2 bases; unmatched junction nucleotides: 7. CDR1 and CDR2 from the germline V gene are MNHEY and SVGEGT. The CDR3 has 16 amino acids.

The V gene is TRBV4-1, the J gene TRBJ2-3; 9 bases match TRBD2. The CDR3 spans 17 residues. The junction had 6 bases not matched to a gene; V was cut back by 2 bases and J by 0 bases. Looked up from germline, CDR1 is MGHRA and CDR2 is YSYEKL. CDR3 DNA sequence: TGCGCCAGCAGCCAATTCCTAGCGGGGTCTAGCACAGATACGCAGTATTTT. This translates into CASSQFLAGSSTDTQYF.

This clonotype was observed at least ten times. V and J are TRBV9 and TRBJ2-3, with a possible D match to TRBD2 (6 bases). Germline V gives CDR1 SGDLS, CDR2 YYNGEE. The ends were cut back, 0 bases at V and 6 bases at J, with 11 bases in the middle. The CDR3 extends over 14 amino acids. The CDR3 region is CASSVERGDDTQYF. The CDR3 DNA follows: TGTGCCAGCAGCGTAGAACGCGGGGATGATACGCAGTATTTT.

This clonotype was observed many times. This chain joins TRBV7-2 and TRBJ2-1; TRBD2 is a possible D gene (6 bases). Germline loops: CDR1 SGHTA, CDR2 FQGNSA. With 5 bases removed from V and 0 bases from J, the gap between germline ends came to 11 bases. The CDR3 is 15 amino acids. The CDR3 reads CASSGDLSSYNEQFF. In DNA form, the CDR3 reads TGTGCCAGCAGCGGGGACTTGAGCTCCTACAATGAGCAGTTCTTC.

There are many counts of this clonotype. The chain recombines TRBV5-1 with TRBJ1-2, with a tentative D call TRBD1 (6 bases). The CDR3 is made up of 13 amino acids. The V end lost 3 bases, the J end lost 8 bases, and 14 bases lay between the germline ends. From germline, CDR1 is SGHRS and CDR2 YFSETQ. The CDR3 sequence is CASSSDSRSGYTF. CDR3 nucleotides: TGCGCCAGCAGCTCGGACAGTCGATCGGGCTACACCTTC. The full variable domain, in which reference TRBV5-1 and TRBJ1-2 provide the parts outside the CDR3, is KAGVTQTPRYLIKTRGQQVTLSCSPISGHRSVSWYQQTPGQGLQFLFEYFSETQRNKGNFPGRFSGRQFSNSRSEMNVSTLELGDSALYLCASSSDSRSGYTFGSGTRLTVV.

This clonotype was counted many times. V is TRBV2 and J is TRBJ2-7; a possible D gene is TRBD2 (5 bases). Germline values: CDR1 SNHLY, CDR2 FYNNEI. This CDR3 region has 14 residues. Trimming cost V 3 bases and J 4 bases, with 13 bases left between them. This CDR3 reads CASSDPADLYEQYF. CDR3 DNA sequence: TGTGCCAGCAGTGATCCAGCGGACCTTTACGAGCAGTACTTC.

This clonotype was seen repeatedly, ten times or more. The chain couples TRBV28 to TRBJ1-5; the D gene is possibly TRBD1 (5 bases). The germline V gene has CDR1 MDHEN and CDR2 SYDVKM. This CDR3 has 16 amino acids. Trimming removed 3 bases from V and 1 base from J, with 13 bases in between. The CDR3 DNA sequence: TGTGCCAGCAGTTTTGGGTTCTGGGGGAGCAATCAGCCCCAGCATTTT. This gives the protein CASSFGFWGSNQPQHF.

There are many counts of this clonotype. J is TRBJ1-5 and V is TRBV7-9, with D tentatively TRBD1 (5 bases). The V end was cut by 4 bases, the J end by 10 bases, with 23 bases between. This CDR3 spans 16 amino acids. CDR1 and CDR2 (germline): SEHNR, FQNEAQ (reference sequence). Written as DNA, the CDR3 is TGTGCCAGCAGCTCGGGGACTGTCGCGGGGAATCGACCCCAGCATTTT. This gives the protein CASSSGTVAGNRPQHF.

This clonotype was counted ten times or more. This chain joins TRBV7-2 and TRBJ2-5; 11 bases align to TRBD2. Germline V gene sequence: CDR1 SGHTA, CDR2 FQGNSA. V lost 1 base to trimming and J lost 5 bases; unmatched junction nucleotides: 6. The CDR3 sequence is 16 residues long. The CDR3 region has the DNA TGTGCCAGCAGCTTAGAGTCAGTAGCGGGAGGGGAGACCCAGTACTTC. Residues: CASSLESVAGGETQYF.

CDR3 loop: CASSLDPSGGINYGYTF. The CDR3 bases are TGTGCCAGCAGCTTGGACCCATCCGGGGGGATTAACTATGGCTACACCTTC. V gene TRBV5-8 combines with J gene TRBJ1-2; a weak D match, TRBD1 (5 bases). Trimming shortened V by 0 bases and J by 1 base, and 16 bases separated the two germline ends. Germline V CDR1 and CDR2: SGHTS, YDEGEE. This CDR3 has 17 residues.